The clone carrying this T cell receptor beta chain was observed many times. These data originate in a study of human T cells and chemical hapten exposure. The time point: patch test 3, about 24 weeks after DPC sensitization. Treatment described: therapeutic diphenylcyclopropenone sensitization with weekly scalp DPC. TCRdb passed the RACE reads through MiXCR, listing each CDR3 protein once. This sample yields tens of thousands of distinct CDR3 sequences, of which about an eighth are seen a single time; 2.4% belongs to the top ten. The specimen was whole blood, collected in connection with sensitization to the hapten diphenylcyclopropenone (DPC). The clonotype originates from a man aged 25 to 40 with alopecia areata. Some clones in this sample may be carry-over from other donors' samples.

CDR3 amino acids: CASSPQGYQETQYF. The CDR3 DNA sequence: TGTGCCAGCAGCCCGCAGGGGTACCAAGAGACCCAGTACTTC. V and J are TRBV7-9 and TRBJ2-5; TRBD1 is a possible D gene (6 bases). V lost 5 bases to trimming and J lost 0 bases, with 10 bases between them. This CDR3 has 14 residues. Germline values: CDR1 SEHNR, CDR2 FQNEAQ (reference sequence).